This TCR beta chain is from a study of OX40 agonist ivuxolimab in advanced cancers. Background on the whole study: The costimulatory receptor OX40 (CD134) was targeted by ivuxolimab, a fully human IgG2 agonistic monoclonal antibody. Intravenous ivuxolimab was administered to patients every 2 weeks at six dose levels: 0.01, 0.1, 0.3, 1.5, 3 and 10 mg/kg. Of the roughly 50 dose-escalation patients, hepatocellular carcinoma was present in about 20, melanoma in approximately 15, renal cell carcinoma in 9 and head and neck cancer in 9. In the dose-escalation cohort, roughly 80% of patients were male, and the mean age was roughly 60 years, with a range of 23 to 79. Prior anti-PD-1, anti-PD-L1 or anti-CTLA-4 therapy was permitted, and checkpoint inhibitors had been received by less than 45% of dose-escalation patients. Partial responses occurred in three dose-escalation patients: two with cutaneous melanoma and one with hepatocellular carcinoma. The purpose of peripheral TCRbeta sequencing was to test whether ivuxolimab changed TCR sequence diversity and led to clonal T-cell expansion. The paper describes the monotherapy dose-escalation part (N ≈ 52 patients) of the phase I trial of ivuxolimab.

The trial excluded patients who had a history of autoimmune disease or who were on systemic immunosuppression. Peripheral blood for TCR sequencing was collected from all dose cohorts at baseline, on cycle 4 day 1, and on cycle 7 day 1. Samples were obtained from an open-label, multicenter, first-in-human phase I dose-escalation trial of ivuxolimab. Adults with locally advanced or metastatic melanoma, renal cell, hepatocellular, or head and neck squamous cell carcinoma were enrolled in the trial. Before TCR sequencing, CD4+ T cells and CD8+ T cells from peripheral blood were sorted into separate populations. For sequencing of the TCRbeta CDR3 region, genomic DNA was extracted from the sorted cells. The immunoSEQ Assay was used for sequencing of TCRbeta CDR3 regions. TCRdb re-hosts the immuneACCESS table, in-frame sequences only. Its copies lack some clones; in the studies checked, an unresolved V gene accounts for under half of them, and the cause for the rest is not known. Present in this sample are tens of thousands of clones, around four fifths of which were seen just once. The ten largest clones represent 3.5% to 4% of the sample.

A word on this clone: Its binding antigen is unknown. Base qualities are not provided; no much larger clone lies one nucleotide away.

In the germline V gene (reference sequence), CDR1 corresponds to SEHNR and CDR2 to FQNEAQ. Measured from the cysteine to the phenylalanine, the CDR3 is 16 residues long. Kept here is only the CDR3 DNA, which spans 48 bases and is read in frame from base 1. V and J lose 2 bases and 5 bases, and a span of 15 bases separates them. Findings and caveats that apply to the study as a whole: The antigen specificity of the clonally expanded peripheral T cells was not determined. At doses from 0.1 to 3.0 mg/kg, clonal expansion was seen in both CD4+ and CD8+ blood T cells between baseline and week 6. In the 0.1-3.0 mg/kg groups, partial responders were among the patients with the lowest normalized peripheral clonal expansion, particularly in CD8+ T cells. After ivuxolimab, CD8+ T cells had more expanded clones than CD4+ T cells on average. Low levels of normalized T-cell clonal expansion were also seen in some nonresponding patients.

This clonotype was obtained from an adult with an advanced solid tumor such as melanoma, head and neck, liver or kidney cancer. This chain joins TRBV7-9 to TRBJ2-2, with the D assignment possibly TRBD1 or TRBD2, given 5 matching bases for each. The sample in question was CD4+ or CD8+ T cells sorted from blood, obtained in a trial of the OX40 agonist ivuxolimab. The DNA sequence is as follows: TGTGCCAGCAGCTTATCCGGCAGGGCGGGTACCGGGGAGCTGTTTTTT. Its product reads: CASSLSGRAGTGELFF.